Listed below are T cell receptor beta chains from one sample, sequenced in a study of CD8 T cells in ankylosing spondylitis. TCRdb redid the calling of the 5' RACE reads with MiXCR, one entry per CDR3 protein. Among more than 650,000 distinct CDR3 sequences listed, approximately 10% were seen once. Material: blood, either unsorted or a sorted T cell fraction (not recorded which). The receptor set was obtained from a male donor with ankylosing spondylitis. Both conserved end residues are part of each CDR3. The order of the fields is clone size, CDR3 length, J gene, V gene, D gene, CDR3 DNA, CDR3 protein. A D gene is named only where the DNA matches it firmly. Size tells how often a clone was seen (once, few, many) or the class of an expanded clone, and some rows leave it out.

clone size: -; CDR3 length: 16; J gene: TRBJ1-1; V gene: TRBV5-6; D gene: -; CDR3 DNA: TGTGCCAGCAGCTTGGGGGGGGCATCGCTGTGGACTGAAGCTTTCTTT; CDR3 protein: CASSLGGASLWTEAFF
clone size: -; CDR3 length: 14; J gene: TRBJ1-5; V gene: TRBV6-1; D gene: -; CDR3 DNA: TGTGCCACTTCAGCCGGGACGGCGTATCAGCCCCAGCATTTT; CDR3 protein: CATSAGTAYQPQHF
clone size: many; CDR3 length: 14; J gene: TRBJ1-1; V gene: TRBV20-1; D gene: -; CDR3 DNA: TGCAGTGTTGGGGTTTTGAGGGGGAACACTGAAGCTTTCTTT; CDR3 protein: CSVGVLRGNTEAFF
clone size: -; CDR3 length: 16; J gene: TRBJ2-5; V gene: TRBV6-2/TRBV6-3; D gene: TRBD2; CDR3 DNA: TGTGCCAGCATTCCAAGAAGCGGGAGACGCCAAGAGACCCAGTACTTC; CDR3 protein: CASIPRSGRRQETQYF
clone size: few; CDR3 length: 13; J gene: TRBJ2-5; V gene: TRBV20-1; D gene: -; CDR3 DNA: TGCAGTGCTAGTGACCCCAATGGAGAGACCCAGTACTTC; CDR3 protein: CSASDPNGETQYF
clone size: many; CDR3 length: 16; J gene: TRBJ1-2; V gene: TRBV4-3; D gene: -; CDR3 DNA: TGCGCCAGCAGCCAAGTTCTGAGGGCGGGGAACTATGGCTACACCTTC; CDR3 protein: CASSQVLRAGNYGYTF
clone size: -; CDR3 length: 16; J gene: TRBJ2-6; V gene: TRBV28; D gene: TRBD1; CDR3 DNA: TGTGCCAGCAGTATACAGGGGGCAACTGGGGCCAACGTCCTGACTTTC; CDR3 protein: CASSIQGATGANVLTF
clone size: few; CDR3 length: 13; J gene: TRBJ2-4; V gene: TRBV29-1; D gene: -; CDR3 DNA: TGCAGCGTTGTCGCCCCTACCGAGCGGATTCAGTACTTC; CDR3 protein: CSVVAPTERIQYF
clone size: few; CDR3 length: 14; J gene: TRBJ1-5; V gene: TRBV10-3; D gene: TRBD1; CDR3 DNA: TGTGCCATCAGTGGGACAGGGAGGGACCAGCCCCAGCATTTT; CDR3 protein: CAISGTGRDQPQHF
clone size: few; CDR3 length: 12; J gene: TRBJ2-7; V gene: TRBV20-1; D gene: -; CDR3 DNA: TGCAGTGCCCAAGGGGATTTCGACGAGCAGTACTTC; CDR3 protein: CSAQGDFDEQYF
clone size: -; CDR3 length: 12; J gene: TRBJ1-1; V gene: TRBV7-9; D gene: -; CDR3 DNA: TGTGCCGGGGTGGACAGGAACACTGAAGCTTTCTTT; CDR3 protein: CAGVDRNTEAFF
clone size: few; CDR3 length: 16; J gene: TRBJ2-7; V gene: TRBV6-2/TRBV6-3; D gene: TRBD2; CDR3 DNA: TGTGCCAGCAGTTACTCGACCGGAGCGGGACGCTACGAGCAGTACTTC; CDR3 protein: CASSYSTGAGRYEQYF
clone size: once; CDR3 length: 15; J gene: TRBJ2-7; V gene: TRBV7-2; D gene: -; CDR3 DNA: TGTGCCAGCAGCATCTCCCCGGGACAACTATACGAGCAGTACTTC; CDR3 protein: CASSISPGQLYEQYF
clone size: -; CDR3 length: 16; J gene: TRBJ1-5; V gene: TRBV12-3/TRBV12-4; D gene: TRBD1; CDR3 DNA: TGTGCCAGCAGTGCCCGGGACAGGGGGCCCCATCAGCCCCAGCATTTT; CDR3 protein: CASSARDRGPHQPQHF
clone size: -; CDR3 length: 13; J gene: TRBJ2-1; V gene: TRBV28; D gene: -; CDR3 DNA: TGTGCCAGCAATCCCGGGCCCTACAATGAGCAGTTCTTC; CDR3 protein: CASNPGPYNEQFF
clone size: -; CDR3 length: 11; J gene: TRBJ2-2; V gene: TRBV29-1; D gene: -; CDR3 DNA: TGCAGCGCGTCACACTACCTCGAGCTGTTTTTT; CDR3 protein: CSASHYLELFF
clone size: many; CDR3 length: 15; J gene: TRBJ2-7; V gene: TRBV9; D gene: -; CDR3 DNA: TGTGCCAGCAGCGTAGGCCCAGGGGCAACCTACGAGCAGTACTTC; CDR3 protein: CASSVGPGATYEQYF
clone size: few; CDR3 length: 15; J gene: TRBJ2-7; V gene: TRBV13; D gene: TRBD1; CDR3 DNA: TGTGCCAGCAGCGGTCGACAGGGTAACAGCTACGAGCAGTACTTC; CDR3 protein: CASSGRQGNSYEQYF
clone size: -; CDR3 length: 13; J gene: TRBJ1-2; V gene: TRBV5-1; D gene: -; CDR3 DNA: TGCGCCAGCAGCTTGTTCGGGAACTATGGCTACACCTTC; CDR3 protein: CASSLFGNYGYTF
clone size: -; CDR3 length: 15; J gene: TRBJ1-1; V gene: TRBV6-5; D gene: -; CDR3 DNA: TGTGCCAGCAGTTACCTGGCTGCGGGAAACACTGAAGCTTTCTTT; CDR3 protein: CASSYLAAGNTEAFF
clone size: few; CDR3 length: 13; J gene: TRBJ2-7; V gene: TRBV4-2; D gene: -; CDR3 DNA: TGTGCCAGCAGCCGGAGCGTCTCCTACGAGCAGTACTTC; CDR3 protein: CASSRSVSYEQYF
clone size: many; CDR3 length: 17; J gene: TRBJ1-5; V gene: TRBV12-3/TRBV12-4; D gene: -; CDR3 DNA: TGTGCCAGCAGGCGCGGGACGGGAGGGATTAGCAATCAGCCCCAGCATTTT; CDR3 protein: CASRRGTGGISNQPQHF
clone size: -; CDR3 length: 11; J gene: TRBJ2-3; V gene: TRBV6-6; D gene: -; CDR3 DNA: TGTGCCAGCAGTTACTCTCTTACGCAGTATTTT; CDR3 protein: CASSYSLTQYF
clone size: many; CDR3 length: 14; J gene: TRBJ2-1; V gene: TRBV5-1; D gene: -; CDR3 DNA: TGCGCCAGCAGCTTGGGGCCTACCTACAATGAGCAGTTCTTC; CDR3 protein: CASSLGPTYNEQFF
clone size: -; CDR3 length: 13; J gene: TRBJ2-7; V gene: TRBV6-6; D gene: TRBD1; CDR3 DNA: TGTGCCAGCGGAACAGGGGTCCCAAGCGAGCAGTACTTC; CDR3 protein: CASGTGVPSEQYF
clone size: many; CDR3 length: 12; J gene: TRBJ2-1; V gene: TRBV7-8; D gene: -; CDR3 DNA: TGTGCCACCCGAAAACGGGCTAATCGGCAGTTCTTC; CDR3 protein: CATRKRANRQFF